Presented here are 8 T cell receptor beta chains from one specimen sequenced in a study of OX40 agonist ivuxolimab in advanced cancers. The table came from immunoSEQ multiplex PCR; TCRdb's copy has only in-frame clones and leaves some out. The top ten hold around 5% of the sample, which has 77,000 or so clones, around 82% seen once. The sample was CD4+ or CD8+ T cells sorted from blood, taken in a trial of the OX40 agonist ivuxolimab. These receptors were obtained from an adult with an advanced solid tumor such as melanoma, head and neck, liver or kidney cancer.

J is TRBJ2-3 and V is TRBV2; D unclear. This CDR3 spans 14 amino acids. V dropped 5 bases and J dropped 5 bases, with 14 bases sitting between them. Germline V gene sequence: CDR1 SNHLY, CDR2 FYNNEI. This CDR3 is CASSLLTAVDTQYF. Here the CDR3 DNA reads TGTGCCAGCAGTCTCCTGACGGCGGTAGATACGCAGTATTTT.

The chain links TRBV5-1 to TRBJ2-7, with D perhaps TRBD1 (7 bases). The CDR3 runs to 14 residues. Germline CDR1 reads SGHRS; CDR2 reads YFSETQ. Trimming cost V 6 bases and J 2 bases, with 15 bases left between them. The CDR3 DNA follows: TGCGCCAGCACCAGGGGGGAACTCGCCTACGAGCAGTACTTC. This encodes CASTRGELAYEQYF.

This clone showed up just a few times. The chain joins TRBV7-2 to TRBJ1-3, with D possibly matching TRBD1 (5 bases). Per germline, CDR1 SGHTA and CDR2 FQGNSA. Trimming took off 0 bases at V and 4 bases at J, with 7 bases between the two ends. This CDR3 is built from 14 residues. The CDR3, as DNA: TGTGCCAGCAGCTTAGCAGGGGTGGGAAACACCATATATTTT. Translation: CASSLAGVGNTIYF.

This clone has a handful of counts. The chain combines TRBV5-1 with TRBJ2-3; 7 nucleotides match TRBD2. With V trimmed by 1 base and J by 3 bases, 5 bases remained unmatched. The CDR3 extends over 15 amino acids. In germline, CDR1 is SGHRS, CDR2 YFSETQ. The CDR3 sequence: CASSLSSSGTDTQYF. The CDR3, as DNA: TGCGCCAGCAGCTTGTCGAGTAGCGGGACAGATACGCAGTATTTT.

This chain connects TRBV2 to TRBJ1-3, with unresolved D. V dropped 3 bases and J dropped 0 bases, with 9 bases sitting between them. This CDR3 has 15 amino acids. CDR1 and CDR2 from the germline V gene are SNHLY and FYNNEI. The DNA of the CDR3 is TGTGCCAGCAGTGAGCGGGAGAGCTCTGGAAACACCATATATTTT. It encodes CASSERESSGNTIYF. The entire variable domain, with the rest obtained from reference TRBV2 and TRBJ1-3, is as follows: EPEVTQTPSHQVTQMGQEVILRCVPISNHLYFYWYRQILGQKVEFLVSFYNNEISEKSEIFDDQFSVERPDGSNFTLKIRSTKLEDSAMYFCASSERESSGNTIYFGEGSWLTVV.

The chain employs TRBV7-9 and TRBJ2-4; D is possibly TRBD1 (6 bases). CDR3 size: 14 residues. CDR1 SEHNR and CDR2 FQNEAQ come from the germline V gene (reference sequence). V lost 5 bases and J lost 3, with 11 bases in between. The CDR3 here is CASSEKGGKNIQYF. The CDR3 region has the DNA TGTGCCAGCAGCGAAAAAGGGGGCAAAAACATTCAGTACTTC.

CDR3 in amino acids: CASSLPLAGGNNYGYTF. The CDR3 DNA is TGTGCCAGCAGCTTACCCCTAGCAGGGGGCAATAACTATGGCTACACCTTC. The rearrangement joins TRBV7-6 to TRBJ1-2; the match to TRBD1 covers 8 bases. The trim removed 2 bases at V and 1 base at J, leaving 9 bases unmatched. The CDR3 contains 17 residues. CDR1 and CDR2 from the germline V gene are SGHVS and FNYEAQ.

This clone has just a few counts. The chain joins TRBV7-2 to TRBJ2-3; D may correspond to TRBD1 or TRBD2 (5 bases each). CDR1 is SGHTA, CDR2 FQGNSA, per germline. This CDR3 contains 12 residues. V was shortened by 1 base and J by 9 bases, with 8 bases between the two germline ends. DNA of the CDR3: TGTGCCAGCAGCTTAGGGGACCTGACGCAGTATTTT. This sequence encodes CASSLGDLTQYF.